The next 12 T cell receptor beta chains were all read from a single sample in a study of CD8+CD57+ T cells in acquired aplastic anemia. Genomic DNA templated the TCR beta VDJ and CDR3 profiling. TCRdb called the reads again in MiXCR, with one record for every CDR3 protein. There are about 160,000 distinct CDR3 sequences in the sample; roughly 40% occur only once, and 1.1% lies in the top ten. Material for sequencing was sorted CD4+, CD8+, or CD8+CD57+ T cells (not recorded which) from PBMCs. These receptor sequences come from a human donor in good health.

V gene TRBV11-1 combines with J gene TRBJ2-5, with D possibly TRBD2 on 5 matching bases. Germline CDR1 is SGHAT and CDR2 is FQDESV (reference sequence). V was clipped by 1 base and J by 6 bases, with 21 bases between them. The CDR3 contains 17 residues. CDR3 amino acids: CASSLVLAGRGGKTQYF. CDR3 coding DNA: TGTGCCAGCAGCTTAGTATTGGCGGGCAGAGGAGGCAAGACCCAGTACTTC.

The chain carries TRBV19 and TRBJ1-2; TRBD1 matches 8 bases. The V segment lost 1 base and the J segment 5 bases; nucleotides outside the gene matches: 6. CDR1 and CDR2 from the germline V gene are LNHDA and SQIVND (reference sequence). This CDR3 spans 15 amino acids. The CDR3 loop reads CASSIAGTGGYGYTF. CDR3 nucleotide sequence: TGTGCCAGTAGTATAGCTGGGACAGGAGGATATGGCTACACCTTC.

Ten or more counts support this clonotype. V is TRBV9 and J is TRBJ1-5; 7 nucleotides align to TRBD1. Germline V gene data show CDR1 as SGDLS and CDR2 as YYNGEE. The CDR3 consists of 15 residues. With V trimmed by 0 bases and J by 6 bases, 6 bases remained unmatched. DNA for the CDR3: TGTGCCAGCAGCGTAGCTGACAGGGTGAGTCAGCCCCAGCATTTT. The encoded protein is CASSVADRVSQPQHF.

CDR3 nucleotide sequence: TGTGCCAGCAGCTTGGGATACGGGAGACCGTACGAGCAGTACTTC. Translation gives CASSLGYGRPYEQYF. The V call is TRBV5-8, the J call TRBJ2-7, with D possibly TRBD2 on 6 matching bases. Trimming took off 0 bases at V and 4 bases at J, with 14 bases between the two ends. CDR3 length: 15 residues. Germline V gene sequence: CDR1 SGHTS, CDR2 YDEGEE.

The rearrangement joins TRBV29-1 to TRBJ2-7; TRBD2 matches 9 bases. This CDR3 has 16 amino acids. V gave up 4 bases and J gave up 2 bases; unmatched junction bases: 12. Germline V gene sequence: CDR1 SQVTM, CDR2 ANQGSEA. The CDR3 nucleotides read TGCAGCGTTGCAGACAGCGGGGGGCCAGGCCCCTACGAGCAGTACTTC. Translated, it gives CSVADSGGPGPYEQYF.

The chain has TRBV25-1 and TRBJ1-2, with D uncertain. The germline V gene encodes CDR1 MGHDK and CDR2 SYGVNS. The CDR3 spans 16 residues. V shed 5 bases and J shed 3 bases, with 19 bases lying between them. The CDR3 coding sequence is TGTGCCAGCAGTACTCTCGAGGCGGGCCAGTACTATGGCTACACCTTC. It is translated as CASSTLEAGQYYGYTF.

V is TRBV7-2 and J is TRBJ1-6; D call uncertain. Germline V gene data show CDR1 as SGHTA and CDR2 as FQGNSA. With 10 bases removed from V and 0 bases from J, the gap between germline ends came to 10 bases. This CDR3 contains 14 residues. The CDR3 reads CATTSGSYNSPLHF. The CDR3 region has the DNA TGTGCCACCACTTCGGGCTCCTATAATTCACCCCTCCACTTT.

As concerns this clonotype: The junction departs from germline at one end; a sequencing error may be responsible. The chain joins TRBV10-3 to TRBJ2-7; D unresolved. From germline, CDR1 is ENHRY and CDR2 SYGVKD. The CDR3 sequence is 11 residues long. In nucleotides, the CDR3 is TGTGCCAGCAGAGGCGGCTACGAGCGGTACTTC. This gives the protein CASRGGYERYF.

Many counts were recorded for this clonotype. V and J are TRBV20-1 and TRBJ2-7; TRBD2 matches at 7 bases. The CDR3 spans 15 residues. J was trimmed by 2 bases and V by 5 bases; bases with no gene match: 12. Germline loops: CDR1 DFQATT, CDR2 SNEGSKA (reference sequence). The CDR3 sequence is CSARGVEGRTYEQYF. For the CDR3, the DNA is TGCAGTGCTCGGGGGGTGGAGGGGAGGACCTACGAGCAGTACTTC.

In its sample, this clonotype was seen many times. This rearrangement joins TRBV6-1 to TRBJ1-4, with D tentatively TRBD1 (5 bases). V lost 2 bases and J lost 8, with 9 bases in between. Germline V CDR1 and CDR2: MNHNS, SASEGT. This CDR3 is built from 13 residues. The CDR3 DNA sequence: TGTGCCAGCAGTGAACAGGGTTGGGAAAAACTGTTTTTT. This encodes CASSEQGWEKLFF.

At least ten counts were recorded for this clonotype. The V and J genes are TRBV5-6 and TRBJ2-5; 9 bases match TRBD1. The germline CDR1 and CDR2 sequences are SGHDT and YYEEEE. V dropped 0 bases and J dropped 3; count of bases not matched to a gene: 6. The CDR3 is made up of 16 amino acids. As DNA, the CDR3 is TGTGCCAGCAGCTTGGTAGGGACAGGGTGGGAAGAGACCCAGTACTTC. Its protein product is CASSLVGTGWEETQYF.

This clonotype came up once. DNA of the CDR3: TGTGCCACCAGTGGGGGCCGGGAGGGGCACAATGAGACCCAGTACTTC. The encoded protein is CATSGGREGHNETQYF. This chain links TRBV24-1 with TRBJ2-5; 8 bases align to TRBD2. Trimming took 5 bases from V and 5 from J; bases not matched to a gene: 12. The germline CDR1 and CDR2 sequences are KGHDR and SFDVKD. The CDR3 has 16 amino acids.